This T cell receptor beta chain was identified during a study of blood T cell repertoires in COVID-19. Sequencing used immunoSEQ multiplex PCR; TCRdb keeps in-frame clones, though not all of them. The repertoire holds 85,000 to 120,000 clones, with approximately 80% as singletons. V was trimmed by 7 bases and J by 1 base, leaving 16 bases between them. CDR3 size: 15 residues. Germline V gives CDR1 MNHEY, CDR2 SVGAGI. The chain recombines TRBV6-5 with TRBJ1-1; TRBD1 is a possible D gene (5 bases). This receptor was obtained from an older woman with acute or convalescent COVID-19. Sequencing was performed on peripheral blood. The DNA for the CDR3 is TGTGCCAGCATCCCTCCTGACAGACCGAACACTGAAGCTTTCTTT. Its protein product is CASIPPDRPNTEAFF.